The 14 T cell receptor beta chains below were found in one sample sequenced in a study of OX40 agonist ivuxolimab in advanced cancers. Measured with immunoSEQ multiplex PCR; TCRdb has only the in-frame clones, and not every one. The profile shows about 88,000 clones, 70% to 85% of them singletons. Here the sequenced sample was CD4+ or CD8+ T cells sorted from blood, taken in a trial of the OX40 agonist ivuxolimab. These TCRs come from an adult with an advanced solid tumor such as melanoma, head and neck, liver or kidney cancer.

The chain joins TRBV5-6 to TRBJ1-2; D is uncertain. Germline loops: CDR1 SGHDT, CDR2 YYEEEE. V lost 4 bases, J lost 5 bases, and 9 bases lay in between. The CDR3 has 12 residues. The CDR3 region has the DNA TGTGCCAGCAGCCGGACGGAGTATGGCTACACCTTC. It yields the protein CASSRTEYGYTF.

The chain links TRBV10-3 to TRBJ2-3, with 9 positions matching TRBD2. The trim removed 9 bases at V and 3 bases at J, leaving 7 bases unmatched. Per germline, CDR1 ENHRY and CDR2 SYGVKD. The CDR3 has 14 residues. As DNA, the CDR3 is TGTGCCATGAAGCGGGAGGCAGGGACAGATACGCAGTATTTT. Protein product: CAMKREAGTDTQYF.

The sample holds a few counts of this clone. The identical CDR3 is also encoded by other nucleotide sequences in the sample. The chain is built from TRBV7-6 and TRBJ2-3; 9 bases match TRBD2. Trimming removed 2 bases from V and 0 bases from J; junction bases left unmatched: 9. Germline values: CDR1 SGHVS, CDR2 FNYEAQ. The CDR3 is made up of 18 amino acids. The CDR3 protein is CASSLKGAGGLSTDTQYF. Here the CDR3 DNA reads TGTGCCAGCAGCTTAAAGGGTGCGGGAGGGCTCAGCACAGATACGCAGTATTTT.

The chain couples TRBV7-6 to TRBJ1-3, with no clear D. Looked up from germline, CDR1 is SGHVS and CDR2 is FNYEAQ. Trimming shortened V by 1 base and J by 2 bases, and 9 bases separated the two germline ends. The CDR3 consists of 15 residues. CDR3 loop: CASSLGLLTGNTIYF. For the CDR3, the DNA is TGTGCCAGCAGCTTAGGACTGCTAACTGGAAACACCATATATTTT.

This chain joins TRBV2 and TRBJ1-4, with no clear D. The CDR3 covers 14 residues. CDR1 and CDR2 from the germline V gene are SNHLY and FYNNEI. The germline V and J ends were trimmed by 4 bases and 4 bases, with 10 bases remaining between them. CDR3 amino acids: CASSVGLLNEKLFF. In nucleotides, the CDR3 is TGTGCCAGCAGTGTAGGTCTCCTTAATGAAAAACTGTTTTTT.

The gene calls are TRBV29-1 and TRBJ2-7; 8 bases match TRBD2. The CDR3 has 13 amino acids. CDR1 is SQVTM and CDR2 is ANQGSEA in the germline V gene. Trimming cost V 6 bases and J 5 bases; bases outside gene matches: 9. CDR3: CSVARTAGDEQYF. The CDR3 DNA reads TGCAGCGTCGCCCGGACAGCGGGGGACGAGCAGTACTTC.

The V and J genes are TRBV5-6 and TRBJ2-7; unclear D gene. V was shortened by 4 bases and J by 5 bases, with 13 bases between the two germline ends. The germline gives CDR1 SGHDT, CDR2 YYEEEE. The CDR3 length is 13 residues. CDR3 in amino acids: CASSPGDGNEQYF. DNA for the CDR3: TGTGCCAGCAGCCCTGGGGATGGCAACGAGCAGTACTTC.

The chain has TRBV5-1 and TRBJ2-1; 8 bases are shared with TRBD1. Losses at the gene ends were 4 bases for V and 4 bases for J; bases not matched to a gene: 4. There are 14 residues in the CDR3. Looked up from germline, CDR1 is SGHRS and CDR2 is YFSETQ. In DNA form, the CDR3 reads TGCGCCAGCAGCCCGGGACAGGTGTACAATGAGCAGTTCTTC. This codes for CASSPGQVYNEQFF.

This rearrangement joins TRBV28 to TRBJ2-1; 7 nucleotides line up with TRBD1. CDR1 MDHEN and CDR2 SYDVKM come from the germline V gene. The CDR3 is made up of 18 amino acids. Trimming took 6 bases from V and 0 from J; bases not matched to a gene: 14. CDR3 sequence (DNA): TGTGCCAGCAGCATATCCGCATCCAGGGGGTCCTCCTACAATGAGCAGTTCTTC. It specifies CASSISASRGSSYNEQFF. The entire variable domain, with the rest obtained from reference TRBV28 and TRBJ2-1, is as follows: DVKVTQSSRYLVKRTGEKVFLECVQDMDHENMFWYRQDPGLGLRLIYFSYDVKMKEKGDIPEGYSVSREKKERFSLILESASTNQTSMYLCASSISASRGSSYNEQFFGPGTRLTVL.

This clone was seen only a few times. The chain uses TRBV7-2 and TRBJ2-5, with unresolved D. The CDR3 has 17 residues. V was clipped by 1 base and J by 5 bases, with 20 bases between them. Germline CDR1 reads SGHTA; CDR2 reads FQGNSA. CDR3 loop: CASSLDGRQTAMETQYF. In DNA form, the CDR3 reads TGTGCCAGCAGCTTAGATGGGCGGCAGACCGCCATGGAGACCCAGTACTTC.

The chain is built from TRBV4-3 and TRBJ2-1; D unclear. Between the trimmed V and J ends, which lost 0 bases and 6 bases, there was a span of 6 bases. CDR3 size: 13 residues. Germline V gene lookup returns CDR1 LGHNA and CDR2 YSLEER. The CDR3 spells CASSQDDSNEQFF. The CDR3 nucleotides read TGCGCCAGCAGCCAAGATGACTCCAATGAGCAGTTCTTC.

This clone occurred a few times. The genes are TRBV11-3 and TRBJ2-7, with 7 bases fitting TRBD1. CDR1 and CDR2 from the germline V gene are SGHNT and YENEEA. V shed 3 bases, J shed 2 bases, and the junction held 1 base outside the gene matches. The CDR3 consists of 13 residues. In nucleotides, the CDR3 is TGTGCCAGCAGCTTGACAGGGCCCTACGAGCAGTACTTC. As protein: CASSLTGPYEQYF.

This chain uses TRBV7-9 with TRBJ1-1; D gene ambiguous. The CDR3 is made up of 11 amino acids. Trimming took 7 bases from V and 0 from J, leaving 3 bases between them. Germline-derived CDR1 and CDR2 are SEHNR and FQNEAQ (reference sequence). This chain's CDR3 is CASTVNTEAFF. The CDR3, as DNA: TGTGCCAGCACCGTGAACACTGAAGCTTTCTTT.

V and J are TRBV30 and TRBJ2-7; 7 bases map to TRBD1. Germline loops: CDR1 GTSNPN, CDR2 SVGIG (reference sequence). The CDR3 extends over 13 amino acids. The V and J ends lost 5 bases and 2 bases, in that order; junction bases with no gene match: 6. The CDR3 sequence: CAWGPGTAYEQYF. Here the CDR3 DNA reads TGTGCCTGGGGACCCGGGACAGCCTACGAGCAGTACTTC. Full variable domain (missing parts from reference TRBV30 and TRBJ2-7): SQTIHQWPATLVQPVGSPLSLECTVEGTSNPNLYWYRQAAGRGLQLLFYSVGIGQISSEVPQNLSASRPQDRQFILSSKKLLLSDSGFYLCAWGPGTAYEQYFGPGTRLTVT.